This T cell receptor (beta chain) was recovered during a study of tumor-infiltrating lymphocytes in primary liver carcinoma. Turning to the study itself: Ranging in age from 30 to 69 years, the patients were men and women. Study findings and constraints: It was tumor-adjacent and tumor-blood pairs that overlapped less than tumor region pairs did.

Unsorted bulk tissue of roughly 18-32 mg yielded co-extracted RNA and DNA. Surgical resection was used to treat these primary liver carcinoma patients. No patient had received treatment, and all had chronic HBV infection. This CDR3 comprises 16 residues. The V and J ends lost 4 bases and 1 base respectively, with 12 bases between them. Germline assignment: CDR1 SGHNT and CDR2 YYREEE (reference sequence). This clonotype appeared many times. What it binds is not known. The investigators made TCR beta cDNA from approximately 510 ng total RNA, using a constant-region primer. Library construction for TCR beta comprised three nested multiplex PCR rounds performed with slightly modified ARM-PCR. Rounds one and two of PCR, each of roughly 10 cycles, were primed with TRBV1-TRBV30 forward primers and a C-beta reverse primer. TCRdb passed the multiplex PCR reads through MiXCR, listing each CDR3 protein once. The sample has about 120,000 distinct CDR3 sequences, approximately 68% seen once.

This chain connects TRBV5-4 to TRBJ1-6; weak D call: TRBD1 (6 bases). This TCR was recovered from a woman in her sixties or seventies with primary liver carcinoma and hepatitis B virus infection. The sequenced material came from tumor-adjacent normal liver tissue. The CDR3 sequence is CASSPQGGSYNSPLHF. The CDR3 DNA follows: TGTGCCAGCAGCCCACAGGGCGGATCCTATAATTCACCCCTCCACTTT.